This is a list of T cell receptor beta chains from one sample in a study of vaccination effects on CD4 cells after COVID-19. These TCRs' antigens remain unknown. Profiled with immunoSEQ multiplex PCR; TCRdb holds only in-frame clones, not every one. This table has roughly 27,000 clones, 83% appearing once. This material consisted of CD4+ T cells from PBMCs cultured with HCoV-NL63 spike peptides, taken after COVID-19 vaccination. The receptors come from a human donor who received a COVID-19 vaccine. Some clones in this sample may be carry-over from other donors' samples. Each CDR3 is given with its conserved first and last residue. D genes are given only for firm matches. Clone size is shown for a subset of rows, as once, few, many or a class of expanded clone.

CDR3 DNA: TGTGCCAGCAGCTTAGGGGCAGGTTATGGCTACACCTTC; CDR3 protein: CASSLGAGYGYTF; J gene: TRBJ1-2; D gene: NA; V gene: TRBV7-2; clone size: NA
CDR3 DNA: TGTGCCAGCAGTCCACACGAGACTTCGTACAATGAGCAGTTCTTC; CDR3 protein: CASSPHETSYNEQFF; J gene: TRBJ2-1; D gene: NA; V gene: TRBV6-5; clone size: NA
CDR3 DNA: TGCGCCAGCAGCCAAGGGAAGGGGAATCAGCCCCAGCATTTT; CDR3 protein: CASSQGKGNQPQHF; J gene: TRBJ1-5; D gene: NA; V gene: TRBV4-1; clone size: few
CDR3 DNA: TGTGCCACGGCAGGGGATTATAGCAATCAGCCCCAGCATTTT; CDR3 protein: CATAGDYSNQPQHF; J gene: TRBJ1-5; D gene: NA; V gene: TRBV10-3; clone size: NA
CDR3 DNA: TGTGCCAGCAGTTTAGTCCGGACGGCCTCGAGGAATCGGGAGACCCAGTACTTC; CDR3 protein: CASSLVRTASRNRETQYF; J gene: TRBJ2-5; D gene: NA; V gene: TRBV27; clone size: NA
CDR3 DNA: TGTGCCAGCAGGACAGGGGTGAACACCGGGGAGCTGTTTTTT; CDR3 protein: CASRTGVNTGELFF; J gene: TRBJ2-2; D gene: TRBD1; V gene: TRBV9; clone size: NA
CDR3 DNA: TGTGCCAGCGGCTTCAGTATCAGCAATCAGCCCCAGCATTTT; CDR3 protein: CASGFSISNQPQHF; J gene: TRBJ1-5; D gene: NA; V gene: TRBV6-5; clone size: NA
CDR3 DNA: TGTGCCAGCAGCTTAGTTTCTGGGACAGAATACAATGAGCAGTTCTTC; CDR3 protein: CASSLVSGTEYNEQFF; J gene: TRBJ2-1; D gene: TRBD1; V gene: TRBV7-2; clone size: NA
CDR3 DNA: TGCGCCAGCAGCTTGACGGCTGGAAACACCATATATTTT; CDR3 protein: CASSLTAGNTIYF; J gene: TRBJ1-3; D gene: NA; V gene: TRBV5-1; clone size: NA
CDR3 DNA: TGTGCCAGTAGCCCGGGACTACCCAGCACAGATACGCAGTATTTT; CDR3 protein: CASSPGLPSTDTQYF; J gene: TRBJ2-3; D gene: TRBD2; V gene: TRBV19; clone size: NA
CDR3 DNA: TGTGCCAGTACTATTACCGTAATACAGGGGACCGCTGGAGCTTTCTTT; CDR3 protein: CASTITVIQGTAGAFF; J gene: TRBJ1-1; D gene: TRBD1; V gene: TRBV2; clone size: NA
CDR3 DNA: TGCAGTGCTAGTTGGACTAGCGGGGGACTAGCCAAAAACATTCAGTACTTC; CDR3 protein: CSASWTSGGLAKNIQYF; J gene: TRBJ2-4; D gene: TRBD2; V gene: TRBV20-1; clone size: NA
CDR3 DNA: TGTGCCAGCTCATTTTTTGCGGACGTGACCTCTGGAAACACCATATATTTT; CDR3 protein: CASSFFADVTSGNTIYF; J gene: TRBJ1-3; D gene: NA; V gene: TRBV18; clone size: NA
CDR3 DNA: TGTGCCAGCAGCGACCGGGACTCTCCACAAGAGACCCAGTACTTC; CDR3 protein: CASSDRDSPQETQYF; J gene: TRBJ2-5; D gene: NA; V gene: TRBV7-2; clone size: NA
CDR3 DNA: TGTGCCAGTAGCAATACTCCGGGACAGGGTTACGAAAAACTGTTTTTT; CDR3 protein: CASSNTPGQGYEKLFF; J gene: TRBJ1-4; D gene: TRBD1; V gene: TRBV19; clone size: NA
CDR3 DNA: TGTGCCATCAGTAGGGACAATAGCAATCAGCCCCAGCATTTT; CDR3 protein: CAISRDNSNQPQHF; J gene: TRBJ1-5; D gene: NA; V gene: TRBV10-3; clone size: NA
CDR3 DNA: TGTGCCTGGAGGGGGAGGGGGGAAGCTTTCTTT; CDR3 protein: CAWRGRGEAFF; J gene: TRBJ1-1; D gene: NA; V gene: TRBV30; clone size: NA
CDR3 DNA: TGTGCCAGCAGCTTTTTAGACCGCTCTGGAAACACCATATATTTT; CDR3 protein: CASSFLDRSGNTIYF; J gene: TRBJ1-3; D gene: NA; V gene: TRBV7-9; clone size: medium-sized
CDR3 DNA: TGTGCCACCAGTGAGAACGACAGGGTTGTTGGCTACACCTTC; CDR3 protein: CATSENDRVVGYTF; J gene: TRBJ1-2; D gene: TRBD1; V gene: TRBV24-1; clone size: NA
CDR3 DNA: TGTGCCAGCAGCTTAGCGGGACAGGATAGCTATGGCTACACCTTC; CDR3 protein: CASSLAGQDSYGYTF; J gene: TRBJ1-2; D gene: TRBD1; V gene: TRBV7-2; clone size: NA
CDR3 DNA: TGCGCCAGCAGCCAAGACGGCAGGAATTCAGGAAACACCATATATTTT; CDR3 protein: CASSQDGRNSGNTIYF; J gene: TRBJ1-3; D gene: NA; V gene: TRBV4-1; clone size: NA
CDR3 DNA: TGTGCCACCAGTGAGTACAGGGACGTCGGTACGCAGTATTTT; CDR3 protein: CATSEYRDVGTQYF; J gene: TRBJ2-3; D gene: NA; V gene: TRBV24-1; clone size: NA
CDR3 DNA: TGTGCCAGCAGCCGGCCTGTCTCTGGAAACACCATATATTTT; CDR3 protein: CASSRPVSGNTIYF; J gene: TRBJ1-3; D gene: NA; V gene: TRBV5-6; clone size: NA
CDR3 DNA: TGTGCCACCAGTGACTCGACGAGGCGGCCTCCAAATGGGGCACCCCTCCACTTT; CDR3 protein: CATSDSTRRPPNGAPLHF; J gene: TRBJ1-6; D gene: NA; V gene: TRBV24-1; clone size: NA
CDR3 DNA: TGTGCCTGGATCAAACTGGACAGAACAGATACGCAGTATTTT; CDR3 protein: CAWIKLDRTDTQYF; J gene: TRBJ2-3; D gene: NA; V gene: TRBV30; clone size: NA
CDR3 DNA: TGCGCCAGCAGCGCGGGACTAGCGGGGGGCTGGAACACCGGGGAGCTGTTTTTT; CDR3 protein: CASSAGLAGGWNTGELFF; J gene: TRBJ2-2; D gene: TRBD2; V gene: TRBV5-1; clone size: once
CDR3 DNA: TGTGCCAGCAGCGGGGAGGGACGAACCTCTGGAAACACCATATATTTT; CDR3 protein: CASSGEGRTSGNTIYF; J gene: TRBJ1-3; D gene: NA; V gene: TRBV5-4; clone size: NA
CDR3 DNA: TGTGCCAGCAGCTTCTACCCCAGGACAGCTACCTATGGCTACACCTTC; CDR3 protein: CASSFYPRTATYGYTF; J gene: TRBJ1-2; D gene: NA; V gene: TRBV5-4; clone size: few
CDR3 DNA: TGTGCCAGCAGCCGGGGTGACCATCAAGAGACCCAGTACTTC; CDR3 protein: CASSRGDHQETQYF; J gene: TRBJ2-5; D gene: NA; V gene: TRBV7-2; clone size: NA
CDR3 DNA: TGTGCCAGCAGTTTACTGGGGAACACTGAAGCTTTCTTT; CDR3 protein: CASSLLGNTEAFF; J gene: TRBJ1-1; D gene: NA; V gene: TRBV6-6; clone size: NA
CDR3 DNA: TGTGCCAGCAAACGAGGGGGCACAGATACGCAGTATTTT; CDR3 protein: CASKRGGTDTQYF; J gene: TRBJ2-3; D gene: NA; V gene: TRBV13; clone size: NA
CDR3 DNA: TGTGCCAGTAAACCGGGAGAAAGTCTGCTTTATGATTTT; CDR3 protein: CASKPGESLLYDF; J gene: TRBJ2-3; D gene: NA; V gene: TRBV19; clone size: NA
CDR3 DNA: TGTGCCAGCAGCTTAGGTACAGGGAGGAGGACCGGGGAGCTGTTTTTT; CDR3 protein: CASSLGTGRRTGELFF; J gene: TRBJ2-2; D gene: NA; V gene: TRBV7-8; clone size: NA
CDR3 DNA: TGTGCCAGCGGCGGACCCGGGAGCACAGATACGCAGTATTTT; CDR3 protein: CASGGPGSTDTQYF; J gene: TRBJ2-3; D gene: NA; V gene: TRBV28; clone size: NA
CDR3 DNA: TGTGCCAGCAGTTCAGTAAGACAGGGGGCGTATGAGCAGTTCTTC; CDR3 protein: CASSSVRQGAYEQFF; J gene: TRBJ2-1; D gene: TRBD1; V gene: TRBV28; clone size: NA
CDR3 DNA: TGTGCCAGCACCCCTCGCGGGATTCAAGAGACCCAGTACTTC; CDR3 protein: CASTPRGIQETQYF; J gene: TRBJ2-5; D gene: NA; V gene: TRBV3-1/TRBV3-2; clone size: once
CDR3 DNA: TGTGCCAGCAGCATTCCTAATCAGCCCCAGCATTTT; CDR3 protein: CASSIPNQPQHF; J gene: TRBJ1-5; D gene: NA; V gene: TRBV7-2; clone size: NA
CDR3 DNA: TGTGCCAGCAGCTCACAGGGGGCAGTTTCAGCTTTCTTT; CDR3 protein: CASSSQGAVSAFF; J gene: TRBJ1-1; D gene: TRBD1; V gene: TRBV7-2; clone size: NA
CDR3 DNA: TGTGCCAGCCAAAGTCTTGGGGGTAGCACCGGGGAGCTGTTTTTT; CDR3 protein: CASQSLGGSTGELFF; J gene: TRBJ2-2; D gene: NA; V gene: TRBV6-6; clone size: NA